The 16 T cell receptor beta chains given below trace back to one sample, sequenced in a study of cytomegalovirus exposure and HLA in healthy donors. Using immunoSEQ multiplex PCR, the repertoire was profiled, and TCRdb retains in-frame clones only, with some absent. This table has 200,000 to 300,000 clones, about 83% appearing once. The material sequenced was PBMCs. The receptors shown here come from a man between 18 and 29 years old in good health and CMV-seronegative.

The chain uses TRBV5-1 and TRBJ2-5; 7 nucleotides align to TRBD2. The CDR3 is 15 amino acids. Germline V gene sequence: CDR1 SGHRS, CDR2 YFSETQ. Germline trimming cut 0 bases from V and 4 bases from J; bases unmatched to any gene: 6. This chain's CDR3 is CASSLASGVGETQYF. The CDR3 DNA sequence: TGCGCCAGCAGCTTGGCCAGCGGGGTCGGAGAGACCCAGTACTTC.

This chain links TRBV29-1 with TRBJ1-2, with D tentatively TRBD1 (6 bases). V was pared by 1 base and J by 5 bases, with 14 bases between. Germline CDR1 is SQVTM and CDR2 is ANQGSEA. The CDR3 has 14 residues. For the CDR3, the DNA is TGCAGCGTTGAAGGGGGCAGGGGTGATTATGGCTACACCTTC. This encodes CSVEGGRGDYGYTF.

V is TRBV30 and J is TRBJ2-1; 8 bases agree with TRBD2. CDR1 is GTSNPN and CDR2 is SVGIG in the germline V gene (reference sequence). V dropped 4 bases and J dropped 6; count of bases not matched to a gene: 11. The CDR3 contains 15 residues. The CDR3 DNA is TGTGCCTGGACCCCGGGACTAGGGGTCTTCAATGAGCAGTTCTTC. Translated, it gives CAWTPGLGVFNEQFF.

The CDR3 spells CASSPGTGGEKLFF. CDR3 bases: TGTGCCAGCTCACCGGGGACAGGGGGAGAAAAACTGTTTTTT. The J gene is TRBJ1-4, the V gene TRBV18; 11 bases agree with TRBD1. CDR3 size: 14 residues. Germline V gives CDR1 KGHSH, CDR2 LQKENI. V shed 3 bases, J shed 8 bases, and the junction held 2 bases outside the gene matches.

This clone occurred a few times. V and J are TRBV19 and TRBJ2-7; 11 bases fit TRBD2. The CDR3 covers 15 residues. J gave up 3 bases and V 5 bases, and 6 bases lay outside the gene matches. Germline values: CDR1 LNHDA, CDR2 SQIVND (reference sequence). The CDR3 spells CASSQAGTSGYEQYF. In DNA form, the CDR3 reads TGTGCCAGTAGTCAAGCCGGGACTAGCGGCTACGAGCAGTACTTC. Supplemented by reference TRBV19 and TRBJ2-7, the full variable domain reads DGGITQSPKYLFRKEGQNVTLSCEQNLNHDAMYWYRQDPGQGLRLIYYSQIVNDFQKGDIAEGYSVSREKKESFPLTVTSAQKNPTAFYLCASSQAGTSGYEQYFGPGTRLTVT.

This clone was detected only a few times. The chain carries TRBV28 and TRBJ2-3; TRBD1 agrees at 8 bases. Germline CDR1 reads MDHEN; CDR2 reads SYDVKM. With V trimmed by 6 bases and J by 4 bases, 6 bases remained unmatched. The CDR3 has 14 amino acids. The CDR3 sequence is CASSGQGGADTQYF. CDR3 sequence (DNA): TGTGCCAGCAGCGGACAGGGAGGCGCAGATACGCAGTATTTT.

The rearrangement links TRBV4-3 to TRBJ2-3, with D possibly TRBD2 on 5 matching bases. The germline V gene has CDR1 LGHNA and CDR2 YSLEER. CDR3 size: 16 residues. The V end was cut by 4 bases, the J end by 6 bases, with 20 bases between. CDR3 loop: CASSRPYSSEADTQYF. CDR3 sequence (DNA): TGCGCCAGCAGCCGACCATATAGTTCGGAGGCTGATACGCAGTATTTT.

The chain carries TRBV9 and TRBJ1-1; 10 nucleotides agree with TRBD1. This CDR3 is 17 amino acids long. Germline V gene data show CDR1 as SGDLS and CDR2 as YYNGEE. With 2 bases clipped from V and 10 bases from J, the junction kept 17 bases outside the gene matches. This CDR3 is CASSVTPHYRDRGGAFF. Written as DNA, the CDR3 is TGTGCCAGCAGCGTCACTCCCCATTACCGGGACAGGGGAGGAGCTTTCTTT.

The J gene is TRBJ2-1, the V gene TRBV27, with D unresolved. V lost 5 bases to trimming and J lost 6 bases, with 14 bases between them. Per germline, CDR1 MNHEY and CDR2 SMNVEV (reference sequence). This CDR3 region has 14 residues. CDR3 residues: CASSPPATSNEQFF. The CDR3 DNA reads as TGTGCCAGCAGTCCCCCGGCGACAAGCAATGAGCAGTTCTTC.

The chain uses TRBV28 and TRBJ2-7; possibly TRBD2 for D (6 bases). V lost 3 bases and J 7 bases, leaving 13 bases between the germline ends. Germline V gene data show CDR1 as MDHEN and CDR2 as SYDVKM. The CDR3 has 13 amino acids. CDR3 amino acids: CASSLGSGREQYF. DNA of the CDR3: TGTGCCAGCAGTTTGGGTAGCGGCCGAGAGCAGTACTTC.

The J gene is TRBJ1-1, the V gene TRBV6-5; D is possibly TRBD1 (6 bases). Trimming took off 11 bases at V and 10 bases at J, with 26 bases between the two ends. This CDR3 contains 14 residues. Germline CDR1 and CDR2: MNHEY and SVGAGI. The CDR3 bases are TGTGCCTCCGTTCGATCCTTGGGGGGGCAACGAGCTTTCTTT. Protein sequence: CASVRSLGGQRAFF.

V and J are TRBV2 and TRBJ2-7; 11 bases align to TRBD1. CDR3 length equals 16 residues. Germline CDR1 reads SNHLY; CDR2 reads FYNNEI. The V and J ends lost 4 bases and 1 base, in that order; junction bases with no gene match: 6. CDR3 bases: TGTGCCAGCAGTGTGGACAGGGGGCTAGTTTCCTACGAGCAGTACTTC. Amino acid sequence: CASSVDRGLVSYEQYF.

The gene calls are TRBV15 and TRBJ2-7, with TRBD1 matching over 11 bases. Germline V gene sequence: CDR1 LNHNV, CDR2 YYDKDF (reference sequence). This CDR3 spans 14 amino acids. The V gene end was trimmed by 4 bases and the J gene end by 3 bases; junction bases not matched to a gene: 2. CDR3 coding DNA: TGTGCCACCAGCATCGGGACAGGGGGCTACGAGCAGTACTTC. Its translation is CATSIGTGGYEQYF.

The rearrangement joins TRBV27 to TRBJ1-6; D perhaps matches TRBD1 (5 bases). The ends were cut back, 9 bases at V and 9 bases at J, with 24 bases in the middle. This CDR3 comprises 16 residues. Germline CDR1 reads MNHEY; CDR2 reads SMNVEV (reference sequence). CDR3 sequence reads: CARDDSRQGFFSPLHF. The CDR3 DNA follows: TGTGCCAGGGACGACTCACGGCAGGGTTTCTTTTCACCCCTCCACTTT.

This chain links TRBV9 with TRBJ1-1; the match to TRBD1 covers 10 bases. The CDR3 loop spans 20 amino acids. J lost 1 base, V lost 1 base, and 16 bases had no gene match. Germline CDR1 reads SGDLS; CDR2 reads YYNGEE. This CDR3 reads CASSVYPHADRGFANTEAFF. The CDR3 DNA follows: TGTGCCAGCAGCGTATACCCTCATGCGGACAGGGGGTTTGCGAACACTGAAGCTTTCTTT. Combining the CDR3 with reference TRBV9 and TRBJ1-1 gives the whole variable domain DSGVTQTPKHLITATGQRVTLRCSPRSGDLSVYWYQQSLDQGLQFLIQYYNGEERAKGNILERFSAQQFPDLHSELNLSSLELGDSALYFCASSVYPHADRGFANTEAFFGQGTRLTVV.

CDR3 DNA sequence: TGCGCCAGCAGCCACCCCGTTGAGACCCAGTACTTC. It translates to CASSHPVETQYF. The rearrangement joins TRBV4-1 to TRBJ2-5; D call uncertain. The CDR3 extends over 12 amino acids. Deletions cut 3 bases from V and 5 bases from J, with 7 bases between. Germline V CDR1 and CDR2: MGHRA, YSYEKL.